A single sample is the source of the 26 T cell receptor beta chains below, sequenced in a study of T cells in Graves' hyperthyroidism and ophthalmopathy. TCR beta CDR3 regions were amplified from RNA transcripts. Researchers ran a first-round RT-PCR on the TCR CDR3 using the HTBI primer set. TCRdb re-called the multiplex PCR reads with MiXCR, one entry per CDR3 protein. Of about 400,000 distinct CDR3 sequences detected, just under 15% appear once; the ten largest clones hold 32%. Sequenced material: blood. The receptors were sampled from a woman aged 25-40 years with Graves' hyperthyroidism.

This clonotype was seen at least ten times. The chain joins TRBV12-5 to TRBJ2-5, with 7 bases lining up with TRBD2. From germline, CDR1 is LGHNT and CDR2 FRNRAP. Trimming took 9 bases from V and 5 from J; bases not matched to a gene: 6. The CDR3 sequence is 12 residues long. Here the CDR3 DNA reads TGTGCTAGCGGGAGGCTGGGGGAGACCCAGTACTTC. It translates to CASGRLGETQYF.

This chain uses TRBV6-1 with TRBJ2-7; 9 bases fit TRBD1. V shed 1 base, J shed 5 bases, and the junction held 12 bases outside the gene matches. There are 17 residues in the CDR3. Per the germline V gene, CDR1 is MNHNS and CDR2 is SASEGT. The CDR3 DNA sequence: TGTGCCAGCAGTGAAGACCCCTGGACAGGGGCCTTCGACGAGCAGTACTTC. This sequence encodes CASSEDPWTGAFDEQYF.

In this sample, this clonotype turned up a few times. CDR3 in amino acids: CASSSPQANTEAFF. CDR3 bases: TGTGCCAGCAGTTCTCCACAGGCGAACACTGAAGCTTTCTTT. The chain combines TRBV27 with TRBJ1-1, with a tentative D call TRBD1 (5 bases). Germline V lookup: CDR1 MNHEY, CDR2 SMNVEV (reference sequence). The CDR3 is made up of 14 amino acids. V was cut by 4 bases and J by 1 base, with 10 bases left in between.

This clonotype has at least ten counts. The genes are TRBV24-1 and TRBJ2-5; D possibly corresponds to TRBD2 (5 bases). Trimming removed 0 bases at V and 5 bases at J, with 9 bases between. The CDR3 loop spans 14 amino acids. Germline CDR1 is KGHDR and CDR2 is SFDVKD. In nucleotides, the CDR3 is TGTGCCACCAGTGATTTGCCGGGCGGGGAGACCCAGTACTTC. This gives the protein CATSDLPGGETQYF.

This clonotype has at least ten counts. This chain connects TRBV6-1 to TRBJ2-7; the match to TRBD1 covers 12 bases. After removal of 7 bases from V and 7 bases from J, the junction contained 11 bases not matched to a gene. The germline gives CDR1 MNHNS, CDR2 SASEGT. The CDR3 contains 15 residues. The CDR3 nucleotides are TGTGCCAGCACCCATAGGGGACAGGGGGCGCGGGAGCAGTACTTC. This sequence encodes CASTHRGQGAREQYF.

The gene calls are TRBV29-1 and TRBJ2-2; 12 positions agree with TRBD1. The J call may be mistaken, given a closer DNA end match to TRBJ1-1. The CDR3 length is 16 residues. Per the germline V gene, CDR1 is SQVTM and CDR2 is ANQGSEA. CDR3 sequence (DNA): TGCAGCGTTGCCGGCACATCCGGGACAGGGGGCCGGGGAGCTTTCTTT. Encoded protein: CSVAGTSGTGGRGAFF.

At least ten counts were recorded for this clonotype. This chain connects TRBV3-1 to TRBJ2-1, with 7 bases fitting TRBD1. The CDR3 runs 12 residues. Germline-derived CDR1 and CDR2 are LGHDT and YNNKEL (reference sequence). V shed 6 bases, J shed 10 bases, and the junction held 6 bases outside the gene matches. CDR3 amino acids: CASRRQGSEQFF. The CDR3 nucleotides read TGTGCCAGCAGACGACAGGGATCCGAGCAGTTCTTC.

This clonotype appeared many times. V usage is TRBV20-1 and J usage is TRBJ2-2, with TRBD2 matching over 8 bases. The CDR3 covers 14 residues. In germline, CDR1 is DFQATT, CDR2 SNEGSKA (reference sequence). V was pared by 4 bases and J by 1 base, with 2 bases of the junction left unmatched. The CDR3: CSATSGRNTGELFF. The CDR3 DNA follows: TGCAGTGCTACTAGCGGGCGGAACACCGGGGAGCTGTTTTTT.

This clonotype occurred many times. The chain employs TRBV28 and TRBJ2-7; tentatively, D is TRBD1 or TRBD2 (5 bases each). V lost 5 bases and J lost 7, with 15 bases in between. Germline V CDR1 and CDR2: MDHEN, SYDVKM. The CDR3 is made up of 13 amino acids. The CDR3 DNA follows: TGTGCCAGCAGTATTCCCGGGACGGATGAGCAGTACTTC. Its translation is CASSIPGTDEQYF.

This clonotype was counted a few times. The CDR3 DNA sequence: TGTGCCAGCACCCCAAACTGGGACAGATTTCAAGAGACCCAGTACTTC. It encodes CASTPNWDRFQETQYF. This chain uses TRBV7-8 with TRBJ2-5; 7 positions agree with TRBD1. Germline lookup yields CDR1 SGHVS and CDR2 FQNEAQ. V lost 7 bases and J lost 2; bases outside the gene matches: 13. The CDR3 is 16 residues long. The whole variable domain, filled in from reference TRBV7-8 and TRBJ2-5, reads GAGVSQSPRYKVAKRGQDVALRCDPISGHVSLFWYQQALGQGPEFLTYFQNEAQLDKSGLPSDRFFAERPEGSVSTLKIQRTQQEDSAVYLCASTPNWDRFQETQYFGPGTRLLVL.

This clonotype has only one observation. V is TRBV9 and J is TRBJ2-3; possibly TRBD2 for D (6 bases). Trimming cost V 6 bases and J 6 bases, with 14 bases left between them. The length of the CDR3 is 13 residues. Germline CDR1 reads SGDLS; CDR2 reads YYNGEE. CDR3 DNA: TGTGCCAGCAATAGCGGTTTGGGGGATACGCAGTATTTT. It encodes CASNSGLGDTQYF.

This clonotype was observed at least ten times. This chain uses TRBV7-9 with TRBJ1-1; TRBD1 aligns across 9 bases. V dropped 2 bases and J dropped 4; count of bases not matched to a gene: 5. The CDR3 sequence is 15 residues long. In germline, CDR1 is SEHNR, CDR2 FQNEAQ (reference sequence). This chain's CDR3 is CASSLPDRGTTEAFF. The DNA for the CDR3 is TGTGCCAGCAGCTTACCCGACAGGGGGACCACTGAAGCTTTCTTT.

This clonotype was recorded at least ten times. The chain joins TRBV7-9 to TRBJ2-7; D gene unclear. Trimming cost V 4 bases and J 7 bases, with 11 bases left between them. This CDR3 spans 12 amino acids. Germline assignment: CDR1 SEHNR and CDR2 FQNEAQ (reference sequence). This CDR3 reads CASSSLGVEQYF. The CDR3 nucleotides read TGTGCCAGCAGCTCATTAGGAGTAGAGCAGTACTTC.

V and J are TRBV6-1 and TRBJ1-1; D remains unclear. Per the germline V gene, CDR1 is MNHNS and CDR2 is SASEGT. The V end lost 5 bases, the J end lost 6 bases, and 13 bases lay between the germline ends. The CDR3 has 13 residues. The CDR3 here is CASSKTLRPEAFF. The CDR3 DNA reads as TGTGCCAGCAGTAAAACCCTCAGACCTGAAGCTTTCTTT.

This clonotype was picked up many times. CDR3 DNA sequence: TGTGCCAGCGTCACACAGGGGGCATGGACTGAAGCTTTCTTT. This translates into CASVTQGAWTEAFF. The chain joins TRBV28 to TRBJ1-1, with TRBD1 matching over 9 bases. The CDR3 has 14 amino acids. CDR1 is MDHEN, CDR2 SYDVKM, per germline. Unmatched junction bases numbered 9, after V lost 8 bases and J lost 5 bases. Full variable domain (outside the CDR3, taken from reference TRBV28 and TRBJ1-1): DVKVTQSSRYLVKRTGEKVFLECVQDMDHENMFWYRQDPGLGLRLIYFSYDVKMKEKGDIPEGYSVSREKKERFSLILESASTNQTSMYLCASVTQGAWTEAFFGQGTRLTVV.

This clonotype was found many times. CDR3 region: CASSYSNGFGDGYTF. The DNA of the CDR3 is TGTGCCAGCAGTTACTCCAACGGGTTTGGAGATGGCTACACCTTC. This chain connects TRBV6-5 to TRBJ1-2; D is unclear. CDR1 MNHEY and CDR2 SVGAGI come from the germline V gene. V dropped 0 bases and J dropped 6 bases, with 14 bases sitting between them. The CDR3 extends over 15 amino acids.

CDR3 loop: CASSSPQRYNSPLHF. The CDR3 DNA is TGTGCCAGCAGCTCACCTCAGAGATATAATTCACCCCTCCACTTT. V gene TRBV28 combines with J gene TRBJ1-6, with no clear D. CDR1 and CDR2 from the germline V gene are MDHEN and SYDVKM. The CDR3 is 15 residues long. With 6 bases removed from V and 4 bases from J, the gap between germline ends came to 13 bases.

This clonotype was seen a few times. The V and J genes are TRBV5-1 and TRBJ1-5, with D unclear. CDR3 length equals 14 residues. V dropped 0 bases and J dropped 5 bases, with 9 bases sitting between them. CDR1 is SGHRS, CDR2 YFSETQ, per germline. The CDR3 nucleotides read TGCGCCAGCAGCTTGGAGGGCCTCTATCAGCCCCAGCATTTT. Encoded protein: CASSLEGLYQPQHF.

In this sample, this clonotype turned up many times. This sequence joins TRBV13 and TRBJ2-7, with D perhaps being TRBD1 or TRBD2 (6 bases each). CDR1 is PRHDT and CDR2 is FYEKMQ in the germline V gene (reference sequence). The CDR3 consists of 15 residues. Between the trimmed V and J ends, which lost 6 bases and 0 bases, there was a span of 15 bases. DNA of the CDR3: TGTGCCAGCAGTTCCCGAGGGGGGCTCTCCTACGAGCAGTACTTC. Amino acid sequence: CASSSRGGLSYEQYF.

This clonotype has at least ten counts. CDR3 bases: TGTGCCAGCTCACCATCCCCCTCTGGAAACACCATATATTTT. As protein: CASSPSPSGNTIYF. The chain carries TRBV18 and TRBJ1-3; unclear D gene. V lost 2 bases and J 0 bases, leaving 5 bases between the germline ends. The CDR3 extends over 14 amino acids. Germline CDR1 is KGHSH and CDR2 is LQKENI. Using reference TRBV18 and TRBJ1-3 for the parts outside the CDR3, the full variable domain is NAGVMQNPRHLVRRRGQEARLRCSPMKGHSHVYWYRQLPEEGLKFMVYLQKENIIDESGMPKERFSAEFPKEGPSILRIQQVVRGDSAAYFCASSPSPSGNTIYFGEGSWLTVV.

This clonotype was seen at least ten times. V gene TRBV12-3 or TRBV12-4 combines with J gene TRBJ2-3, with D uncertain. The ends were cut back, 6 bases at V and 6 bases at J, with 10 bases in the middle. This CDR3 spans 12 amino acids. CDR3 bases: TGTGCCAGCAGCCCGAGTCCGGATACGCAGTATTTT. This codes for CASSPSPDTQYF.

V is TRBV12-3 or TRBV12-4 and J is TRBJ1-3, with 7 nucleotides matching TRBD1. This CDR3 region has 14 residues. Trimming removed 7 bases from V and 4 bases from J; junction bases left unmatched: 7. CDR3 DNA sequence: TGTGCCAGCACCCAGGGACAGTACGGAAACACCATATATTTT. Protein: CASTQGQYGNTIYF.

This clonotype was detected many times. This rearrangement joins TRBV5-1 to TRBJ1-1; 12 bases match TRBD1. This CDR3 region has 17 residues. Per germline, CDR1 SGHRS and CDR2 YFSETQ. Trimming cost V 4 bases and J 3 bases; bases outside gene matches: 10. Written as DNA, the CDR3 is TGCGCCAGCAGCGACGTCCCGGGACAGGGGGCATACACTGAAGCTTTCTTT. Its protein product is CASSDVPGQGAYTEAFF.

This clonotype was seen at least ten times. The chain uses TRBV3-1 and TRBJ2-1; 12 nucleotides agree with TRBD2. The CDR3 is 16 amino acids. Looked up from germline, CDR1 is LGHDT and CDR2 is YNNKEL (reference sequence). The junction had 5 bases not matched to a gene; V was cut back by 4 bases and J by 4 bases. As DNA, the CDR3 is TGTGCCAGCAGCCGCCCTAGCGGGAGGGCGTACAATGAGCAGTTCTTC. Its translation is CASSRPSGRAYNEQFF.

The J gene is TRBJ2-2, the V gene TRBV15; possibly TRBD2 for D (6 bases). Trimming left V 3 bases short and J 3 bases short, with 8 bases between. The CDR3 length is 14 residues. CDR1 and CDR2 from the germline V gene are LNHNV and YYDKDF (reference sequence). The CDR3 DNA follows: TGTGCCACCAGCAGCGGGGGATACACCGGGGAGCTGTTTTTT. Encoded protein: CATSSGGYTGELFF.

This clonotype was counted ten times or more. The genes are TRBV29-1 and TRBJ2-3; a weak D match, TRBD2 (6 bases). The CDR3 is 14 amino acids. V lost 7 bases to trimming and J lost 1 base, with 15 bases between them. Germline lookup yields CDR1 SQVTM and CDR2 ANQGSEA. The CDR3 bases are TGCAGCGCCAATGGGGCTAGCGGCACAGATACGCAGTATTTT. Amino acid sequence: CSANGASGTDTQYF.